This T cell receptor beta chain derives from a study of Graves' ophthalmopathy and Graves' hyperthyroidism. Whole-study context: Ophthalmopathy not arising within 18 months of follow-up defined hyperthyroidism as stable.

Study results and caveats: Most expanded clonotypes from thyroid (those above 0.001 frequency) were also found in blood. Using a 13-signature model, the authors split ophthalmopathy from stable hyperthyroidism, with roughly 90% sensitivity and 75% to 82% specificity.

Amplified material comprised TCR beta CDR3 regions derived from RNA transcripts. HTBI primers were employed in first-round RT-PCR, then a second-round multiplex PCR followed. TCRdb independently ran MiXCR on the multiplex PCR reads; one entry per CDR3 protein. Of around 1.1 million distinct CDR3 sequences listed, 35% to 40% are singletons. In this sample, this clonotype turned up a few times. The antigen remains unidentified. The CDR3 consists of 15 residues. Trimming removed 3 bases at V and 3 bases at J, with 16 bases between. The germline V gene has CDR1 SGDLS and CDR2 YYNGEE. This receptor was taken from an adult man with Graves' hyperthyroidism. Specimen: peripheral blood or thyroid tissue (not recorded which). This chain joins TRBV9 and TRBJ2-7; D might be TRBD2 (6 bases). This CDR3 is CASSEGRSEDYEQYF. Written as DNA, the CDR3 is TGTGCCAGCAGCGAGGGGAGGTCGGAAGACTACGAGCAGTACTTC.